The 9 T cell receptor beta chains below were found in one sample sequenced in a study of response to subunit inactivated influenza vaccine. One entry per CDR3 protein results from TCRdb running MiXCR on the RT-PCR reads. The sample contains hundreds of thousands of distinct CDR3 sequences, roughly 22% of which appear only once. The sequenced sample was PBMCs from blood, obtained about 19 months after vaccination. These receptors were obtained from a man between 50 and 75 years old who received an inactivated influenza vaccine.

This chain connects TRBV7-2 to TRBJ2-1; 7 bases match TRBD2. J gave up 4 bases and V 6 bases, and 6 bases lay outside the gene matches. The germline V gene has CDR1 SGHTA and CDR2 FQGNSA. The CDR3 contains 14 residues. CDR3 sequence (DNA): TGTGCCAGCAGTCAGAGCGGGGCTTACAATGAGCAGTTCTTC. As protein: CASSQSGAYNEQFF.

A few counts support this clonotype. The chain joins TRBV29-1 to TRBJ2-5; a possible D gene is TRBD2 (6 bases). The CDR3 contains 13 residues. V lost 6 bases to trimming and J lost 4 bases, with 15 bases between them. Germline lookup yields CDR1 SQVTM and CDR2 ANQGSEA. CDR3 coding DNA: TGCAGCGTCCCCGGGGGAGATTTAGAGACCCAGTACTTC. Translating gives CSVPGGDLETQYF.

The chain recombines TRBV6-2 or TRBV6-3 with TRBJ1-5, with D possibly being TRBD1 (5 bases). CDR3 length: 16 residues. From germline, CDR1 is MNHEY and CDR2 SVGEGT. V dropped 2 bases and J dropped 7 bases, with 18 bases sitting between them. The CDR3 protein is CASSYVEGQVNQPQHF. The CDR3 DNA follows: TGTGCCAGCAGTTACGTTGAGGGGCAGGTAAACCAGCCCCAGCATTTT.

This clonotype has more than one count but fewer than ten. The rearrangement uses TRBV12-3 or TRBV12-4 and TRBJ1-4; 7 bases fit TRBD1. The CDR3 sequence is 16 residues long. V dropped 5 bases and J dropped 0; count of bases not matched to a gene: 6. Here the CDR3 reads CASSPGTVATNEKLFF. Here the CDR3 DNA reads TGTGCCAGCAGTCCAGGGACAGTTGCAACTAATGAAAAACTGTTTTTT.

The genes are TRBV6-4 and TRBJ2-1, with D possibly TRBD1 on 6 matching bases. Germline CDR1 reads MRHNA; CDR2 reads SNTAGT. The germline V and J ends were trimmed by 0 bases and 2 bases, with 8 bases remaining between them. The CDR3 loop spans 15 amino acids. CDR3 bases: TGTGCCAGCAGTGACTCCCCAGGGGCCTACAATGAGCAGTTCTTC. Protein product: CASSDSPGAYNEQFF.

As for this clonotype: Being one base from a much bigger clone, this may be a read error. V usage is TRBV11-2 and J usage is TRBJ2-1; 7 bases are shared with TRBD1. This CDR3 is 15 amino acids long. Germline V gene lookup returns CDR1 SGHAT and CDR2 FQNNGV. Trimming took 1 base from V and 1 from J; bases not matched to a gene: 1. The CDR3 DNA sequence: TGTGCCAGCAGCTTAGTCAGGGGGTCCTACAATGAGCAGTTCTTC. Its protein product is CASSLVRGSYNEQFF.

J is TRBJ1-2 and V is TRBV20-1, with 10 bases aligning to TRBD1. After removal of 5 bases from V and 0 bases from J, the junction contained 6 bases not matched to a gene. Germline V gives CDR1 DFQATT, CDR2 SNEGSKA (reference sequence). The CDR3 runs 15 residues. The CDR3 sequence: CSAYDRGHPNYGYTF. In DNA form, the CDR3 reads TGCAGTGCTTACGACAGGGGGCATCCTAACTATGGCTACACCTTC.

V gene TRBV5-1 combines with J gene TRBJ1-2; no clear D. This CDR3 contains 13 residues. From germline, CDR1 is SGHRS and CDR2 YFSETQ. With 5 bases removed from V and 0 bases from J, the gap between germline ends came to 8 bases. In DNA form, the CDR3 reads TGCGCCAGCAGAGACCCCGCTAACTATGGCTACACCTTC. As protein: CASRDPANYGYTF.

This clonotype has just a few counts. The chain has TRBV6-1 and TRBJ1-5; perhaps TRBD1 as D (6 bases). The germline CDR1 and CDR2 sequences are MNHNS and SASEGT. The CDR3 loop spans 16 amino acids. Trimming left V 5 bases short and J 0 bases short, with 14 bases between. CDR3 sequence reads: CASSPVGGHSNQPQHF. The CDR3 DNA reads as TGTGCCAGCAGTCCGGTGGGGGGGCATAGCAATCAGCCCCAGCATTTT.